This T cell receptor beta chain is from a study of T cell repertoires in cytomegalovirus infection. Study information: Both CMV infection and a matching HLA type were indicated by public TCR beta signatures.

On this clonotype itself: The antigen remains undetermined.

Germline loops: CDR1 MNHNS, CDR2 SASEGT. The CDR3 totals 15 residues. The J segment lost 4 bases and the V segment lost 4 bases, leaving 6 bases of the junction unmatched. TCRdb ran MiXCR on the reads and lists one entry per CDR3 protein. The repertoire holds roughly 920,000 distinct CDR3 sequences, with 30% to 40% as singletons. This TCR came from a human donor in good health (CMV status not recorded). Some clones in this sample may be carry-over from other donors' samples. The sequences come from cultured CD8+ T cells from PBMCs, collected from culture after CMV antigen stimulation. The chain joins TRBV6-1 to TRBJ2-1; 8 bases are shared with TRBD1. The CDR3, as DNA: TGTGCCAGCAGTGCGGACAGGGACCAATACAATGAGCAGTTCTTC. Its translation is CASSADRDQYNEQFF.